This T cell receptor (beta chain) was captured in a study of a mutant IDH1 vaccine in newly diagnosed glioma. Time point denoted: baseline, week 1 (first vaccination visit). Treatment here: pre-vaccination baseline after standard-of-care therapy. V was clipped by 6 bases and J by 2 bases; unmatched bases: 5. The CDR3 has 16 amino acids. CDR1 and CDR2 from the germline V gene are SNHLY and FYNNEI. Study-wide findings and caveats: Apparently, pseudoprogression bore no relation to changes among the top peripheral T cell clonotypes.

The count of this clone is one. The target antigen is unknown. Method: immunoSEQ multiplex PCR; TCRdb's copy keeps in-frame clones and lacks some. The profile shows some 19,000 clones, around 85% of them singletons. V usage is TRBV2 and J usage is TRBJ2-3; 13 bases are a match to TRBD2. The TCR was taken from a man aged 35-49 years with glioma. Sequencing was performed on PBMCs, taken from a glioma patient treated with radiotherapy, temozolomide or both. For the CDR3, the DNA is TGTGCCAGCAGCGGACTAGCGGGGGAATCCACAGATACGCAGTATTTT. Translation gives CASSGLAGESTDTQYF.